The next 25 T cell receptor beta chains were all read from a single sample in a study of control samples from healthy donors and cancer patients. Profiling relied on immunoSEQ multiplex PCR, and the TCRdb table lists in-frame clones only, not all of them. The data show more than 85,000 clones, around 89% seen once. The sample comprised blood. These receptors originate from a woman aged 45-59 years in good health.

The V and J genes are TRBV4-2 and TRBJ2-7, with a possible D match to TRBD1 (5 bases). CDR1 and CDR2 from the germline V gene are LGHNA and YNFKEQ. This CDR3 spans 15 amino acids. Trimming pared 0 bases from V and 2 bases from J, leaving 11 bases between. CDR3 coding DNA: TGTGCCAGCAGCCAAGAGGCACAGGCTACCTACGAGCAGTACGTC. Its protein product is CASSQEAQATYEQYV.

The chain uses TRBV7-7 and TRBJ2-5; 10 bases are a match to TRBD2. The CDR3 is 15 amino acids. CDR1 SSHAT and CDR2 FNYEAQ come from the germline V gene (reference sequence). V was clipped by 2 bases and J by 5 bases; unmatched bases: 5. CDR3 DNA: TGTGCCAGCAGCTTATCAGCGGGGGGGCGGGAGACCCAGTACTTC. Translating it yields CASSLSAGGRETQYF. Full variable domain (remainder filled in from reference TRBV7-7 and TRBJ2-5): GAGVSQSPRYKVTKRGQDVTLRCDPISSHATLYWYQQALGQGPEFLTYFNYEAQPDKSGLPSDRFSAERPEGSISTLTIQRTEQRDSAMYRCASSLSAGGRETQYFGPGTRLLVL.

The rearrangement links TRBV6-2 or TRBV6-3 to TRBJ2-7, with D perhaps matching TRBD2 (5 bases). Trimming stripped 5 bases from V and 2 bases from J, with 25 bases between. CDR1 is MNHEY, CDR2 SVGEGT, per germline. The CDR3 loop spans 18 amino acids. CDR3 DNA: TGTGCCAGCAGTAAAGGAGGAAAAGTAGGACGGGCCACCTACGAGCAGTACGTC. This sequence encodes CASSKGGKVGRATYEQYV.

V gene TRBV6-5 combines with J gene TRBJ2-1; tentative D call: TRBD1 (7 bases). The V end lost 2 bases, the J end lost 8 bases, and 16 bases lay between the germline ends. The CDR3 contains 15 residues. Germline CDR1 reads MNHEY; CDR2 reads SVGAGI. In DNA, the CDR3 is TGTGCCAGCAGTTACCTGCAGGGGGGAAGGGATGAGCAGTTCTTC. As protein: CASSYLQGGRDEQFF.

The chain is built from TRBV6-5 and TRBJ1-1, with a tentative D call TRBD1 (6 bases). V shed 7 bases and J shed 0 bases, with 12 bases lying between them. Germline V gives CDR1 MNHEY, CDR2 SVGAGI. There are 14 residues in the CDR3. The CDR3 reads CASTSRGMNTEAFF. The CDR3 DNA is TGTGCCAGCACGTCCAGGGGTATGAACACTGAAGCTTTCTTT.

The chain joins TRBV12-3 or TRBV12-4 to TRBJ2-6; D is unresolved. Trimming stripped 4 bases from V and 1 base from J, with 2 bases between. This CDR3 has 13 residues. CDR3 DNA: TGTGCCAGCAGTTCGTCTGGGGCCAACGTCCTGACTTTC. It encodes CASSSSGANVLTF.

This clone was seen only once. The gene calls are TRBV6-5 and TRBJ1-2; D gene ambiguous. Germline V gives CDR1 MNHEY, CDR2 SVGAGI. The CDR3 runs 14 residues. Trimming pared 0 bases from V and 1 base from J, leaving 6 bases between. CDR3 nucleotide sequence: TGTGCCAGCAGTTACTCATCGGATAACTATGGCTACACCTTC. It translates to CASSYSSDNYGYTF.

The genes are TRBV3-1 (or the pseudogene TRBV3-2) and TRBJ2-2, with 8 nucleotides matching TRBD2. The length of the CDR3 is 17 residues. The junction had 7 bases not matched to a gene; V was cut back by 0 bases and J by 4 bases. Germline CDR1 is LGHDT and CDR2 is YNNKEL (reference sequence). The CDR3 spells CASSQDVVAGSTGELFF. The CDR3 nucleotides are TGTGCCAGCAGCCAAGATGTGGTAGCGGGAAGCACCGGGGAGCTGTTTTTT.

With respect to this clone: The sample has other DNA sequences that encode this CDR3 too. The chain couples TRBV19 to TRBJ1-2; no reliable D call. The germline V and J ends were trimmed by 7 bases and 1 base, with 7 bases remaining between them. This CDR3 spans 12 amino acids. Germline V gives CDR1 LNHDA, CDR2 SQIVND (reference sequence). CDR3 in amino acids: CASTRGNYGYTF. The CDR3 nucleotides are TGTGCCAGTACAAGAGGTAACTATGGCTACACCTTC.

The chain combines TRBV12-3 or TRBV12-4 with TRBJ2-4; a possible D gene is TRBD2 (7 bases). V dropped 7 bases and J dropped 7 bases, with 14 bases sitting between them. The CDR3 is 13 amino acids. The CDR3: CASIQGGTNIQYF. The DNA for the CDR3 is TGTGCCAGCATACAGGGAGGGACTAACATTCAGTACTTC.

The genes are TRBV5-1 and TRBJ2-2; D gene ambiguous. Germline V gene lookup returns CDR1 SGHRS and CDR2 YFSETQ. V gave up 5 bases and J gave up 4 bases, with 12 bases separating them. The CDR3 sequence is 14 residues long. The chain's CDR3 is CASRQTATTGELFF. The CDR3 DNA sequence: TGCGCCAGCAGACAGACCGCGACCACCGGGGAGCTGTTTTTT.

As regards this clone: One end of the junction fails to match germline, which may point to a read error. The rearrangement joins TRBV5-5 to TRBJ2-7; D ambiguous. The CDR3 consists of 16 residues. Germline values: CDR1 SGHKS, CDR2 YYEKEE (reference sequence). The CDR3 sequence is CASSPGPGYASNEQYF. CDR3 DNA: TGTGCCAGCAGCCCGGGTCCCGGGTACGCCTCCAACGAGCAGTACTTC. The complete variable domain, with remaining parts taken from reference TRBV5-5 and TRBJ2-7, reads DAGVTQSPTHLIKTRGQQVTLRCSPISGHKSVSWYQQVLGQGPQFIFQYYEKEERGRGNFPDRFSARQFPNYSSELNVNALLLGDSALYLCASSPGPGYASNEQYFGPGTRLTVT.

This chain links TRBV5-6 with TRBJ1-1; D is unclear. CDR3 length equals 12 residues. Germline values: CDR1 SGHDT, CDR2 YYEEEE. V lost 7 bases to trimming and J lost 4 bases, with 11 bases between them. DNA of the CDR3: TGTGCCAGCCAGGAGGGAACCACTGAAGCTTTCTTT. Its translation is CASQEGTTEAFF.

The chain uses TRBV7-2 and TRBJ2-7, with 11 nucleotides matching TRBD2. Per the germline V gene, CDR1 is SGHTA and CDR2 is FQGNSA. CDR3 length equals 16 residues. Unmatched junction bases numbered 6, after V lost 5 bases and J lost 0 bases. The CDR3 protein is CASSPLSGGDSYEQYF. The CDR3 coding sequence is TGTGCCAGCAGCCCGCTTAGCGGGGGGGACTCCTACGAGCAGTACTTC.

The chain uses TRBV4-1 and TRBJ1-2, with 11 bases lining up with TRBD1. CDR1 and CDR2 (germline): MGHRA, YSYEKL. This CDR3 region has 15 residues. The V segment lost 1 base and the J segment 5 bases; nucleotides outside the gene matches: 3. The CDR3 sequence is CASSQGGQGVYGYTF. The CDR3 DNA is TGCGCCAGCAGCCAAGGGGGACAGGGGGTTTATGGCTACACCTTC.

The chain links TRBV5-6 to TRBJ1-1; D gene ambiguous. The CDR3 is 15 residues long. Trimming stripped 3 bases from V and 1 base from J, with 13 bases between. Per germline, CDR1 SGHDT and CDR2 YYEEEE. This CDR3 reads CASSWVWGANTEAFF. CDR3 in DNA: TGTGCCAGCAGCTGGGTTTGGGGTGCGAACACTGAAGCTTTCTTT.

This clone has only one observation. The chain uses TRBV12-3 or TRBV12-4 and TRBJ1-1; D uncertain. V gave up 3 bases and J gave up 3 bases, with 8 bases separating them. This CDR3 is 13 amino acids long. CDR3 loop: CASSFGVDTEAFF. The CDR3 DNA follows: TGTGCCAGCAGTTTTGGCGTCGACACTGAAGCTTTCTTT.

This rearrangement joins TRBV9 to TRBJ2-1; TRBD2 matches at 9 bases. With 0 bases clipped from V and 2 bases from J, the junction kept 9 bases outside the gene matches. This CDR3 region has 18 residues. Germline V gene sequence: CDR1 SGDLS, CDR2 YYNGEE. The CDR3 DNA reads TGTGCCAGCAGCGTAGCCCAGGGGCGGACTAGCGCCTACAATGAGCAGTTCTTC. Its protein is CASSVAQGRTSAYNEQFF.

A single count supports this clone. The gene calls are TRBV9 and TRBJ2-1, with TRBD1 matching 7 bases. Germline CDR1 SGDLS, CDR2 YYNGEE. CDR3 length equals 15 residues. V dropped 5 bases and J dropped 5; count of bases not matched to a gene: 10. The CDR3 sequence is CASSGDSFPHNEQFF. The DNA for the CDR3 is TGTGCCAGCAGTGGGGACAGCTTCCCTCACAATGAGCAGTTCTTC.

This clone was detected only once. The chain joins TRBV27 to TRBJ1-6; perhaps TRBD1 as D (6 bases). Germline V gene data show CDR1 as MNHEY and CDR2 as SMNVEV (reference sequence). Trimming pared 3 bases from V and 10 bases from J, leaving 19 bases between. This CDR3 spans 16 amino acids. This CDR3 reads CASSFYLRGPESPLHF. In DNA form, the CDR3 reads TGTGCCAGCAGTTTCTATCTCCGGGGGCCGGAGTCACCCCTCCACTTT.

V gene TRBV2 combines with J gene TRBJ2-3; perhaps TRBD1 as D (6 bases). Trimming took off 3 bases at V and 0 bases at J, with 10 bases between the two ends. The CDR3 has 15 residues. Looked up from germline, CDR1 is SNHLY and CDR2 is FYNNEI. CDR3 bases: TGTGCCAGCAGTGAGGGACACCCTAGCACAGATACGCAGTATTTT. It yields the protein CASSEGHPSTDTQYF.

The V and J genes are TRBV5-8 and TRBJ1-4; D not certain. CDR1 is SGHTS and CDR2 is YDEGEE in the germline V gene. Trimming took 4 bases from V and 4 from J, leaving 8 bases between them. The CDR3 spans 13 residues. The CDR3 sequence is CASSPDRNEKLFF. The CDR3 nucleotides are TGTGCCAGCAGCCCCGACCGTAATGAAAAACTGTTTTTT.

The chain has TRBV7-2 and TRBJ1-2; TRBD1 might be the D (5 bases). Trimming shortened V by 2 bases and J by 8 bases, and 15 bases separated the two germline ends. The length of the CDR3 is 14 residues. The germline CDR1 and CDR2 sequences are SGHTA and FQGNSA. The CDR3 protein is CASSLSAGSVGYTF. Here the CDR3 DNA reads TGTGCCAGCAGCTTATCGGCAGGGTCGGTCGGCTACACCTTC.

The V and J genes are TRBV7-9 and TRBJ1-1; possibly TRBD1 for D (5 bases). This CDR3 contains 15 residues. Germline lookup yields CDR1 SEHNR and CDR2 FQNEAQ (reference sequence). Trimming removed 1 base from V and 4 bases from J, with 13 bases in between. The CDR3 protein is CASSLGQGEGTEAFF. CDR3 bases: TGTGCCAGCAGCTTAGGGCAGGGAGAGGGCACTGAAGCTTTCTTT.

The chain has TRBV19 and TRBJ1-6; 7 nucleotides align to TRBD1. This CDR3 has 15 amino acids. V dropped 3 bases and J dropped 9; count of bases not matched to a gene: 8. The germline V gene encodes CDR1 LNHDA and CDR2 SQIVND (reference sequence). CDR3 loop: CASSISWAGGSPLHF. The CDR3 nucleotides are TGTGCCAGTAGTATTTCCTGGGCAGGGGGTTCACCCCTCCACTTT.